This TCR beta chain was retrieved from a study of post-analysis software for immune sequencing data. Study-wide results and caveats: Diversity measured as normalized Chao1 was significantly lower in multiple sclerosis patients than in controls. Controls had lower frequencies than patients of about 5 TRBV segments, which included TRBV5-6, TRBV5-1 and TRBV20-1.

Germline lookup yields CDR1 SGHRS and CDR2 YFSETQ. V dropped 1 base and J dropped 1 base, with 11 bases sitting between them. The CDR3 totals 15 residues. TCR beta cDNA libraries included unique molecular identifiers. T cells numbering about 0.95 to 10 million gave rise to 500,000 to 600,000 cDNA molecules. TCRdb re-called the PCR reads through MiXCR, storing one row per CDR3 protein. This table has about 620,000 distinct CDR3 sequences, roughly two fifths appearing once. Concerning this clonotype: Its antigen is unknown.

The specimen was blood. The chain couples TRBV5-1 to TRBJ2-5; weak D call: TRBD1 (5 bases). The sequence was collected from a girl between 5 and 17 years old with multiple sclerosis. CDR3 DNA: TGCGCCAGCAGCTTGAGGGGTGGGCTCCAAGAGACCCAGTACTTC. Its translation: CASSLRGGLQETQYF.